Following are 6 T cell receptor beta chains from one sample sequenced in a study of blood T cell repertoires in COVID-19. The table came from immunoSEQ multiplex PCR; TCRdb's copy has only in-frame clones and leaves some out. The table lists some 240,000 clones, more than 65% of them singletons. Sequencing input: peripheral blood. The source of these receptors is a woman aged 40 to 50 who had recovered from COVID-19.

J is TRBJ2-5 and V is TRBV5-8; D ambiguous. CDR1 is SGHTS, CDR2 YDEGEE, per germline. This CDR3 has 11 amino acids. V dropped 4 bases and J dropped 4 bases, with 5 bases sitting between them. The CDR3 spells CASSRRETQYF. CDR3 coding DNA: TGTGCCAGCAGCCGGAGAGAGACCCAGTACTTC. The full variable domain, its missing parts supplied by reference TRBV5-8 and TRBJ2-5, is EAGVTQSPTHLIKTRGQQATLRCSPISGHTSVYWYQQALGLGLQFLLWYDEGEERNRGNFPPRFSGRQFPNYSSELNVNALELEDSALYLCASSRRETQYFGPGTRLLVL.

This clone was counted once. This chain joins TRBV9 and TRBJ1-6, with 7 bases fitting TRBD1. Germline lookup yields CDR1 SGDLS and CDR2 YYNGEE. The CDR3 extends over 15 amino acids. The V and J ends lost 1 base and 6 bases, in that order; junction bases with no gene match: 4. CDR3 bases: TGTGCCAGCAGCGTATTGGGACAGAGTAATTCACCCCTCCACTTT. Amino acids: CASSVLGQSNSPLHF.

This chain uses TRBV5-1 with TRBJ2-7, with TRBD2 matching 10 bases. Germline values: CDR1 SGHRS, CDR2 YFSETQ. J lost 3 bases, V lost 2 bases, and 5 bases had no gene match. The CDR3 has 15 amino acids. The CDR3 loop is CASSLGLAVLYEQYF. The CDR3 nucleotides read TGCGCCAGCAGCTTAGGACTAGCGGTTCTCTACGAGCAGTACTTC.

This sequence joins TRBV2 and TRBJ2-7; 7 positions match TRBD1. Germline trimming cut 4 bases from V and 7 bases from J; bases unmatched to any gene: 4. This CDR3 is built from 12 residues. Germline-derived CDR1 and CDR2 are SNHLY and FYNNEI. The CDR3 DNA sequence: TGTGCCAGCAGTGGACAGGGTGAGGAGCAGTACTTC. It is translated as CASSGQGEEQYF.

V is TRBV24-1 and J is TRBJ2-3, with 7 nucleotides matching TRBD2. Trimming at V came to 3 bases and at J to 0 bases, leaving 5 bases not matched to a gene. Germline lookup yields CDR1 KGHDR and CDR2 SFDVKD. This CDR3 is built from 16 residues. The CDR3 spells CATSDSGGVSTDTQYF. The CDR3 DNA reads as TGTGCCACCAGTGATAGTGGGGGGGTTAGCACAGATACGCAGTATTTT.

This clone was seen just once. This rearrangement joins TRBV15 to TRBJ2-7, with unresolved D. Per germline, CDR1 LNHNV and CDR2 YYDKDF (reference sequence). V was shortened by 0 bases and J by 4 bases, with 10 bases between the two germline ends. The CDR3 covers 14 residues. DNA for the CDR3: TGTGCCACCAGCAGAGATATTGGCAGTTACGAGCAGTACTTC. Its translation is CATSRDIGSYEQYF. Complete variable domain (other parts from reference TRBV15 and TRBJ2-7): DAMVIQNPRYQVTQFGKPVTLSCSQTLNHNVMYWYQQKSSQAPKLLFHYYDKDFNNEADTPDNFQSRRPNTSFCFLDIRSPGLGDTAMYLCATSRDIGSYEQYFGPGTRLTVT.